A selection of T cell receptor beta chains follows, all from one sample in a study of CD4 T cells in relation to SARS-CoV-2 and coronaviruses. TCRdb's table, derived via immunoSEQ multiplex PCR, lists solely in-frame clones and lacks some. The data contain about 18,000 clones, 65% to 80% of them seen just once; the ten biggest clones take up around 28%. Antigens for these TCRs are unknown. Source material: CD4+ T cells from PBMCs, cultured in vitro. Every receptor here comes from a human donor in good health. Both conserved end residues are part of each CDR3. The D gene is left open where the match is weak. Part of the rows lack a size; the others show once, few, many or a class for expanded clones.

J gene: TRBJ2-7
D gene: .
V gene: TRBV11-2
clone size: .
CDR3 DNA: TGTGCCAGCAGCTTAATCTCAGGGTTTCTCTCCGAGCAGTACTTC
CDR3 protein: CASSLISGFLSEQYF

J gene: TRBJ2-7
D gene: TRBD2
V gene: TRBV5-1
clone size: .
CDR3 DNA: TGCGCCAGCAGCTTAAAAGGGACTAGCGGGAACGAGCAGTACTTC
CDR3 protein: CASSLKGTSGNEQYF

J gene: TRBJ2-5
D gene: .
V gene: TRBV30
clone size: .
CDR3 DNA: TGTGCCTGGAGTGTCGGGGAGACCCAGTACTTC
CDR3 protein: CAWSVGETQYF

J gene: TRBJ1-5
D gene: .
V gene: TRBV2
clone size: .
CDR3 DNA: TGTGCCAGCAAAAGGGATAGCAATCAGCCCCAGCATTTT
CDR3 protein: CASKRDSNQPQHF

J gene: TRBJ2-2
D gene: TRBD1
V gene: TRBV27
clone size: .
CDR3 DNA: TGTGCCAGCAGTCTCGACAGGGGGAACACCGGGGAGCTGTTTTTT
CDR3 protein: CASSLDRGNTGELFF

J gene: TRBJ1-5
D gene: .
V gene: TRBV9
clone size: few
CDR3 DNA: TGTGCCAGCAGCGTAGGTGGGGGCCGTCAGCCCCAGCATTTT
CDR3 protein: CASSVGGGRQPQHF

J gene: TRBJ1-1
D gene: .
V gene: TRBV10-3
clone size: .
CDR3 DNA: TGTGCCATCAGTGAGGTTGCAGGGCTGAACACTGAAGCTTTCTTT
CDR3 protein: CAISEVAGLNTEAFF

J gene: TRBJ1-5
D gene: .
V gene: TRBV7-9
clone size: .
CDR3 DNA: TGTGCCAGCAGTCCCCTCGGGGGCAATCAGCCCCAGCATTTT
CDR3 protein: CASSPLGGNQPQHF

J gene: TRBJ1-3
D gene: TRBD1
V gene: TRBV6-5
clone size: .
CDR3 DNA: TGTGCCAGCAGCCGCGACAGGGCCGCTGGAAACACCATATATTTT
CDR3 protein: CASSRDRAAGNTIYF

J gene: TRBJ2-3
D gene: TRBD2
V gene: TRBV7-3
clone size: .
CDR3 DNA: TGTGCCAGCAGCTTAACGCTAGCGGGATTGCTAGATACGCAGTATTTT
CDR3 protein: CASSLTLAGLLDTQYF

J gene: TRBJ1-1
D gene: TRBD1
V gene: TRBV30
clone size: .
CDR3 DNA: TGTGCCTGGAGTGTCGTAGGACAGGGGGCGCGTACTGAAGCTTTCTTT
CDR3 protein: CAWSVVGQGARTEAFF

J gene: TRBJ2-7
D gene: .
V gene: TRBV5-4
clone size: .
CDR3 DNA: TGTGCCAGCAGCTTTCAGGACGGACAAGAACACGAGCAGTACTTC
CDR3 protein: CASSFQDGQEHEQYF

J gene: TRBJ2-1
D gene: .
V gene: TRBV6-6
clone size: .
CDR3 DNA: TGTGCCAGCAGTTACCATACACAGTCGGCCTACAATGAGCAGTTCTTC
CDR3 protein: CASSYHTQSAYNEQFF

J gene: TRBJ2-6
D gene: .
V gene: TRBV3-1/TRBV3-2
clone size: .
CDR3 DNA: TGTGCCAGCAGCCAAGAAATAGGCAGCTCTGGGGCCAACGTCCTGACTTTC
CDR3 protein: CASSQEIGSSGANVLTF

J gene: TRBJ2-1
D gene: .
V gene: TRBV27
clone size: once
CDR3 DNA: TGTGCCAGCAGTTTAAGGTCCCGCCCTTACAATGAGCAGTTCTTC
CDR3 protein: CASSLRSRPYNEQFF

J gene: TRBJ1-5
D gene: .
V gene: TRBV28
clone size: once
CDR3 DNA: TGTGCCAGCAGTTTGCTGGGCCCCGATCAGCCCCAGCATTTT
CDR3 protein: CASSLLGPDQPQHF

J gene: TRBJ2-7
D gene: TRBD2
V gene: TRBV19
clone size: large
CDR3 DNA: TGTGCCAGTAGTATAGTAGCGGGCGATGCCTACGAGCAGTACTTC
CDR3 protein: CASSIVAGDAYEQYF

J gene: TRBJ1-2
D gene: .
V gene: TRBV7-3
clone size: few
CDR3 DNA: TGTGCCAGCAGCTTAGGGGGTTATGGCTACACCTTC
CDR3 protein: CASSLGGYGYTF

J gene: TRBJ2-5
D gene: .
V gene: TRBV2
clone size: .
CDR3 DNA: TGTGCCAGCGAGGAAACGGGGTACCAAGAGACCCAGTACTTC
CDR3 protein: CASEETGYQETQYF

J gene: TRBJ2-3
D gene: TRBD2
V gene: TRBV6-5
clone size: .
CDR3 DNA: TGTGCCAGCAGTCCCCTAGCGGGAGGGCCAGATACGCAGTATTTT
CDR3 protein: CASSPLAGGPDTQYF

J gene: TRBJ2-2
D gene: TRBD2
V gene: TRBV19
clone size: .
CDR3 DNA: TGTGCCAGTAGGGCAGCTAGCGGGAACACCGGGGAGCTGTTTTTT
CDR3 protein: CASRAASGNTGELFF

J gene: TRBJ2-3
D gene: .
V gene: TRBV27
clone size: .
CDR3 DNA: TGTGCCAGCAGTCAACTGGACCGCGTAGATACGCAGTATTTT
CDR3 protein: CASSQLDRVDTQYF

J gene: TRBJ2-4
D gene: .
V gene: TRBV5-1
clone size: .
CDR3 DNA: TGCGCCAGCAGCTTGGAAAGGACAGCCAAAAACATTCAGTACTTC
CDR3 protein: CASSLERTAKNIQYF

J gene: TRBJ1-4
D gene: .
V gene: TRBV27
clone size: .
CDR3 DNA: TGTGCCAGCAGTTTGTGGGAAAAACTGTTTTTT
CDR3 protein: CASSLWEKLFF

J gene: TRBJ1-1
D gene: .
V gene: TRBV6-2/TRBV6-3
clone size: .
CDR3 DNA: TGTGCCAGCAGTTACCAACAGGAAGCTTTCTTT
CDR3 protein: CASSYQQEAFF

J gene: TRBJ2-7
D gene: TRBD1
V gene: TRBV11-2
clone size: once
CDR3 DNA: TGTGCCAGCAGCTTAATCAGGGGGCGCGGAAACGAGCAGTACTTC
CDR3 protein: CASSLIRGRGNEQYF

J gene: TRBJ2-5
D gene: .
V gene: TRBV15
clone size: .
CDR3 DNA: TGTGCCACCAGGGCGGGGGAGACCCAGTACTTC
CDR3 protein: CATRAGETQYF

J gene: TRBJ1-2
D gene: .
V gene: TRBV4-1
clone size: .
CDR3 DNA: TGCGCCAGCAGCCACCCGGACGGCCTCGCTGGCTACACCTTC
CDR3 protein: CASSHPDGLAGYTF

J gene: TRBJ2-7
D gene: .
V gene: TRBV9
clone size: once
CDR3 DNA: TGTGCCAGCAGCACGCAGGGCGGCCGGCGGGTGTACGAGCAGTACTTC
CDR3 protein: CASSTQGGRRVYEQYF

J gene: TRBJ1-2
D gene: TRBD1
V gene: TRBV5-1
clone size: .
CDR3 DNA: TGCGCCAGCAGCTTGGGACAGGGTGGCTATGGCTACACCTTC
CDR3 protein: CASSLGQGGYGYTF

J gene: TRBJ2-7
D gene: TRBD1
V gene: TRBV11-2
clone size: .
CDR3 DNA: TGTGCCAGCAGCTCCGGGACAGTCAACGAGCAGTACTTC
CDR3 protein: CASSSGTVNEQYF